The 30 T cell receptor beta chains presented below share a single source sample, sequenced in a study of blood T cell repertoires in COVID-19. TCRdb's copy holds only in-frame clones and misses some; the assay was immunoSEQ multiplex PCR. The table has a few hundred thousand clones, 70% to 90% seen once. The sequencing input was peripheral blood. Every receptor here comes from a man between 45 and 60 years old with active or convalescent COVID-19.

The CDR3 here is CASRDSHYNEQFF. The CDR3 bases are TGTGCCAGCCGGGACTCCCATTACAATGAGCAGTTCTTC. The V and J genes are TRBV27 and TRBJ2-1; a weak D match, TRBD2 (6 bases). The CDR3 has 13 residues. The ends were cut back, 8 bases at V and 4 bases at J, with 12 bases in the middle. Germline V gene lookup returns CDR1 MNHEY and CDR2 SMNVEV (reference sequence).

V is TRBV10-1 and J is TRBJ2-7; 9 bases align to TRBD2. This CDR3 region has 14 residues. Trimming removed 2 bases from V and 6 bases from J; junction bases left unmatched: 5. Germline V gene sequence: CDR1 WNHNN, CDR2 SYGVQD (reference sequence). CDR3 sequence (DNA): TGCGCCAGCAGTGAGCGGGTAGCGGGAGCCGAGCAGTACTTC. This encodes CASSERVAGAEQYF.

The rearrangement links TRBV5-4 to TRBJ2-5, with D perhaps matching TRBD2 (6 bases). The CDR3 sequence is 14 residues long. Germline CDR1 SGHNT, CDR2 YYREEE (reference sequence). Trimming took 0 bases from V and 4 from J, leaving 10 bases between them. The CDR3 nucleotides are TGTGCCAGCAGCTTGGATTCGGGAGCAGAGACCCAGTACTTC. Its translation: CASSLDSGAETQYF. Drawing the rest from reference TRBV5-4 and TRBJ2-5, the complete variable domain is ETGVTQSPTHLIKTRGQQVTLRCSSQSGHNTVSWYQQALGQGPQFIFQYYREEENGRGNFPPRFSGLQFPNYSSELNVNALELDDSALYLCASSLDSGAETQYFGPGTRLLVL.

This chain uses TRBV19 with TRBJ2-1; 12 bases match TRBD2. Germline V gene lookup returns CDR1 LNHDA and CDR2 SQIVND (reference sequence). CDR3 length: 14 residues. Trimming took 4 bases from V and 9 from J; bases not matched to a gene: 4. The chain's CDR3 is CASSRTSGKPEQFF. Written as DNA, the CDR3 is TGTGCCAGTAGTAGGACTAGCGGGAAACCTGAGCAGTTCTTC.

The rearrangement joins TRBV19 to TRBJ1-2; D is ambiguous. V lost 1 base and J lost 13, with 16 bases in between. The CDR3 totals 13 residues. CDR1 and CDR2 (germline): LNHDA, SQIVND (reference sequence). The CDR3 loop reads CASSIVQAGAATF. The DNA for the CDR3 is TGTGCCAGTAGTATAGTCCAGGCGGGTGCAGCCACCTTC.

The chain links TRBV7-3 to TRBJ2-6; tentative D call: TRBD1 (5 bases). Germline assignment: CDR1 SGHTA and CDR2 FQGTGA. V lost 4 bases and J lost 2, with 9 bases in between. CDR3 size: 15 residues. The DNA for the CDR3 is TGTGCCAGCAGCTCACAGGCTGCTGGGGCCAACGTCCTGACTTTC. This gives the protein CASSSQAAGANVLTF.

The chain has TRBV28 and TRBJ1-2, with 9 bases identical to TRBD1. This CDR3 comprises 14 residues. From germline, CDR1 is MDHEN and CDR2 SYDVKM. The ends lost 7 bases at V and 8 bases at J; junction bases unmatched: 11. The CDR3 sequence: CASNPGQGPWGYTF. CDR3 in DNA: TGTGCCAGCAATCCGGGACAGGGACCGTGGGGCTACACCTTC.

The V and J genes are TRBV7-8 and TRBJ1-2, with TRBD1 matching over 7 bases. The germline V gene encodes CDR1 SGHVS and CDR2 FQNEAQ. The CDR3 covers 14 residues. Unmatched junction bases numbered 3, after V lost 2 bases and J lost 3 bases. The CDR3 loop is CASSLTGQYYGYTF. The CDR3 nucleotides read TGTGCCAGCAGCTTAACGGGACAGTACTATGGCTACACCTTC.

V usage is TRBV10-3 and J usage is TRBJ2-7; TRBD1 agrees at 8 bases. From germline, CDR1 is ENHRY and CDR2 SYGVKD. The CDR3 has 14 residues. Unmatched junction bases numbered 9, after V lost 6 bases and J lost 5 bases. CDR3 residues: CAIRPGTGLHEQYF. CDR3 DNA: TGTGCCATCAGGCCCGGGACAGGTCTCCACGAGCAGTACTTC.

This clone appeared once. V usage is TRBV12-5 and J usage is TRBJ2-2; the match to TRBD2 covers 8 bases. CDR1 is LGHNT and CDR2 is FRNRAP in the germline V gene. This CDR3 contains 15 residues. Trimming removed 1 base from V and 4 bases from J; junction bases left unmatched: 2. CDR3 in amino acids: CASGLALAGTGELFF. As DNA, the CDR3 is TGTGCTAGTGGTTTGGCCCTAGCGGGCACCGGGGAGCTGTTTTTT.

The CDR3 sequence is CASGFGTAEQYF. The CDR3 coding sequence is TGTGCCAGCGGCTTCGGGACAGCCGAGCAGTACTTC. This chain connects TRBV12-3 or TRBV12-4 to TRBJ2-7, with 7 bases that match TRBD1. The CDR3 has 12 residues. J gave up 6 bases and V 8 bases, and 7 bases lay outside the gene matches.

The chain links TRBV28 to TRBJ1-5; 7 bases line up with TRBD1. Germline-derived CDR1 and CDR2 are MDHEN and SYDVKM. Trimming cost V 6 bases and J 0 bases; bases outside gene matches: 17. The CDR3 length is 19 residues. CDR3 residues: CASRPAGDRSFYSNQPQHF. For the CDR3, the DNA is TGTGCCAGCAGGCCCGCTGGGGACAGATCCTTCTATAGCAATCAGCCCCAGCATTTT.

The chain employs TRBV6-5 and TRBJ1-1, with unresolved D. Trimming took off 7 bases at V and 2 bases at J, with 17 bases between the two ends. Germline V gives CDR1 MNHEY, CDR2 SVGAGI. The CDR3 contains 15 residues. For the CDR3, the DNA is TGTGCCAGCACCGCCGACACGTTGGGTAACACTGAAGCTTTCTTT. Its protein product is CASTADTLGNTEAFF.

The chain recombines TRBV28 with TRBJ2-1; tentative D call: TRBD2 (6 bases). The CDR3 length is 15 residues. Germline V lookup: CDR1 MDHEN, CDR2 SYDVKM. Trimming pared 4 bases from V and 2 bases from J, leaving 12 bases between. The CDR3 loop reads CASSSGAGTYNEQFF. In DNA form, the CDR3 reads TGTGCCAGCAGTTCGGGCGCGGGGACCTACAATGAGCAGTTCTTC.

The chain couples TRBV2 to TRBJ1-1, with D maybe TRBD1 (6 bases). V gave up 8 bases and J gave up 6 bases, with 13 bases separating them. The CDR3 spans 12 residues. CDR1 and CDR2 (germline): SNHLY, FYNNEI. The DNA for the CDR3 is TGTGCCAGCGGGGTTGGGGGCCCTGAAGCTTTCTTT. Translation gives CASGVGGPEAFF.

The V call is TRBV6-6, the J call TRBJ2-2, with D possibly being TRBD1 (5 bases). Germline values: CDR1 MNHNY, CDR2 SVGAGI (reference sequence). The V gene lost 0 bases and the J gene lost 1 base, with 9 bases spanning the gap. The CDR3 sequence is 16 residues long. CDR3 DNA: TGTGCCAGCAGTTACTCGCGACAGAGGAACACCGGGGAGCTGTTTTTT. Encoded protein: CASSYSRQRNTGELFF.

The gene calls are TRBV30 and TRBJ2-7, with a possible D match to TRBD1 (5 bases). CDR3 length equals 13 residues. The germline V and J ends were trimmed by 2 bases and 7 bases, with 15 bases remaining between them. In germline, CDR1 is GTSNPN, CDR2 SVGIG (reference sequence). CDR3: CAWSRAPAGEQYF. CDR3 sequence (DNA): TGTGCCTGGAGTCGCGCCCCGGCAGGGGAGCAGTACTTC.

The chain links TRBV5-4 to TRBJ2-1, with 9 nucleotides matching TRBD2. The CDR3 runs to 16 residues. Germline values: CDR1 SGHNT, CDR2 YYREEE (reference sequence). V was clipped by 4 bases and J by 5 bases; unmatched bases: 10. The CDR3 DNA reads TGTGCCAGCAGCGCTATAGCGGGAGCGGGGGACAATGAGCAGTTCTTC. Its protein is CASSAIAGAGDNEQFF.

The chain employs TRBV4-1 and TRBJ2-1; 7 bases match TRBD2. This CDR3 comprises 14 residues. V gave up 4 bases and J gave up 8 bases; unmatched junction bases: 8. Looked up from germline, CDR1 is MGHRA and CDR2 is YSYEKL. CDR3 nucleotide sequence: TGCGCCAGCAGCCGGAGTACTAGCGACGATGAGCAGTTCTTC. Residues: CASSRSTSDDEQFF.

This rearrangement joins TRBV2 to TRBJ1-2; 11 bases align to TRBD1. Germline CDR1 reads SNHLY; CDR2 reads FYNNEI. This CDR3 comprises 17 residues. V trimming: 7 bases; J trimming: 4 bases; junction bases outside the gene matches: 14. As DNA, the CDR3 is TGTGCCAGCATATGGCTGCGCCCCGGGACAGGGGGCTATGGCTACACCTTC. Translating gives CASIWLRPGTGGYGYTF.

This clone has only one observation. The chain combines TRBV7-9 with TRBJ2-4, with D unresolved. The CDR3 length is 12 residues. Germline CDR1 and CDR2: SEHNR and FQNEAQ (reference sequence). With 2 bases removed from V and 15 bases from J, the gap between germline ends came to 14 bases. The CDR3 loop is CASSLFMNSLYF. In DNA form, the CDR3 reads TGTGCCAGCAGCTTATTTATGAACTCTCTGTACTTC.

This chain uses TRBV6-2 or TRBV6-3 with TRBJ1-1; 10 nucleotides match TRBD1. Germline assignment: CDR1 MNHEY and CDR2 SVGEGT. Unmatched junction bases numbered 7, after V lost 5 bases and J lost 4 bases. The CDR3 covers 15 residues. CDR3 DNA: TGTGCCAGCAGTCGAAGGACAGGGGGAACCACTGAAGCTTTCTTT. Translating gives CASSRRTGGTTEAFF.

In this sample, this clone turned up once. This chain joins TRBV10-1 and TRBJ1-1, with D unresolved. CDR1 and CDR2 (germline): WNHNN, SYGVQD (reference sequence). CDR3 length: 17 amino acids. V was pared by 0 bases and J by 5 bases, with 19 bases between. The CDR3 DNA sequence: TGCGCCAGCAGTGAGTCGATGGCAGAGTTATCGGGGACTGAAGCTTTCTTT. Translating it yields CASSESMAELSGTEAFF.

This chain uses TRBV19 with TRBJ1-1, with a tentative D call TRBD1 (5 bases). V lost 3 bases and J lost 3, with 20 bases in between. This CDR3 comprises 17 residues. Germline V CDR1 and CDR2: LNHDA, SQIVND (reference sequence). The CDR3 region has the DNA TGTGCCAGTAGTATTCTTGGGGCCGGAGTCAGCGACACTGAAGCTTTCTTT. It codes for CASSILGAGVSDTEAFF. Looking up the rest from reference TRBV19 and TRBJ1-1 gives the full variable domain: DGGITQSPKYLFRKEGQNVTLSCEQNLNHDAMYWYRQDPGQGLRLIYYSQIVNDFQKGDIAEGYSVSREKKESFPLTVTSAQKNPTAFYLCASSILGAGVSDTEAFFGQGTRLTVV.

CDR3 in amino acids: CASSYSGQGAGYTF. CDR3 bases: TGTGCCAGCAGTTACTCAGGACAGGGGGCTGGCTACACCTTC. V usage is TRBV6-5 and J usage is TRBJ1-2, with 11 bases lining up with TRBD1. The CDR3 extends over 14 amino acids. Trimming at V came to 0 bases and at J to 7 bases, leaving 1 base not matched to a gene. CDR1 is MNHEY, CDR2 SVGAGI, per germline.

This rearrangement joins TRBV19 to TRBJ2-1, with a possible D match to TRBD2 (7 bases). Trimming pared 11 bases from V and 4 bases from J, leaving 18 bases between. This CDR3 spans 14 amino acids. CDR1 is LNHDA and CDR2 is SQIVND in the germline V gene (reference sequence). The CDR3 DNA reads TGTGCCTCCCGGGGAGGGGGGCAGTACAATGAGCAGTTCTTC. This sequence encodes CASRGGGQYNEQFF.

The chain combines TRBV15 with TRBJ2-7; D perhaps matches TRBD2 (5 bases). Looked up from germline, CDR1 is LNHNV and CDR2 is YYDKDF (reference sequence). The CDR3 sequence is 15 residues long. Trimming left V 6 bases short and J 0 bases short, with 15 bases between. CDR3: CATRRDFAGSYEQYF. The CDR3 coding sequence is TGTGCCACCAGGAGGGATTTCGCCGGCTCCTACGAGCAGTACTTC.

The CDR3 here is CAWSIDRINQPQHF. For the CDR3, the DNA is TGTGCCTGGAGTATCGACAGAATAAATCAGCCCCAGCATTTT. The chain uses TRBV30 and TRBJ1-5, with D possibly being TRBD1 (5 bases). The CDR3 runs to 14 residues. The ends were cut back, 2 bases at V and 4 bases at J, with 12 bases in the middle. Germline V gives CDR1 GTSNPN, CDR2 SVGIG (reference sequence).

V usage is TRBV7-2 and J usage is TRBJ2-5; 9 bases match TRBD1. The V and J ends lost 5 bases and 3 bases, in that order; junction bases with no gene match: 7. This CDR3 is built from 15 residues. Germline CDR1 and CDR2: SGHTA and FQGNSA. CDR3 amino acids: CASSTEGQGEETQYF. The CDR3 bases are TGTGCCAGCAGCACGGAGGGACAGGGTGAAGAGACCCAGTACTTC. The whole variable domain, filled in from reference TRBV7-2 and TRBJ2-5, reads GAGVSQSPSNKVTEKGKDVELRCDPISGHTALYWYRQSLGQGLEFLIYFQGNSAPDKSGLPSDRFSAERTGGSVSTLTIQRTQQEDSAVYLCASSTEGQGEETQYFGPGTRLLVL.

The gene calls are TRBV7-2 and TRBJ2-7; possible D gene TRBD2, 5 bases. V was trimmed by 0 bases and J by 3 bases, leaving 12 bases between them. Germline assignment: CDR1 SGHTA and CDR2 FQGNSA. CDR3 length: 15 residues. Here the CDR3 reads CASSLAAGGHYEQYF. Written as DNA, the CDR3 is TGTGCCAGCAGCTTAGCGGCGGGTGGTCACTACGAGCAGTACTTC.